The 11 T cell receptor beta chains in this list originate from one sample, sequenced in a study of shared clonotypes between healthy human individuals. Method: immunoSEQ multiplex PCR; TCRdb's copy keeps in-frame clones and lacks some. The repertoire includes about 490,000 clones, roughly 80% of them detected once, and more than 9.5% sits in the top ten. Sequencing was done on a sample of PBMCs. The source of these receptors is a woman in her thirties or forties in good health. Some clones in this sample may be carry-over from other donors' samples.

Remarks on this clone: A far larger clone is only one base removed, so a read error is likely. The chain employs TRBV5-4 and TRBJ2-5; 12 positions agree with TRBD2. Germline V gene lookup returns CDR1 SGHNT and CDR2 YYREEE (reference sequence). This CDR3 is 15 amino acids long. CDR3 residues: CASSPGTSGQEAQYF. The CDR3 nucleotides read TGTGCCAGCAGCCCCGGGACTAGCGGGCAAGAGGCCCAGTACTTC.

The chain employs TRBV2 and TRBJ1-2, with no clear D. The CDR3 extends over 12 amino acids. V was shortened by 4 bases and J by 10 bases, with 13 bases between the two germline ends. Per germline, CDR1 SNHLY and CDR2 FYNNEI. The CDR3 DNA reads as TGTGCCAGCAGTGTGGGAGGATCTTTCTACACCTTC. This translates into CASSVGGSFYTF.

The V and J genes are TRBV7-6 and TRBJ2-5, with a tentative D call TRBD2 (5 bases). CDR1 is SGHVS and CDR2 is FNYEAQ in the germline V gene. The CDR3 runs to 14 residues. The V and J ends lost 5 bases and 3 bases respectively, with 13 bases between them. This chain's CDR3 is CASSRNGEKETQYF. CDR3 nucleotides: TGTGCCAGCAGCCGCAATGGGGAGAAAGAGACCCAGTACTTC.

This clone was seen a handful of times. V is TRBV18 and J is TRBJ2-7; D gene ambiguous. This CDR3 is 15 amino acids long. Trimming took 6 bases from V and 1 from J, leaving 16 bases between them. Germline V gives CDR1 KGHSH, CDR2 LQKENI. CDR3 residues: CASSPAASRSYEQYF. For the CDR3, the DNA is TGTGCCAGCTCCCCCGCGGCTAGTCGGTCCTACGAGCAGTACTTC.

This chain uses TRBV7-9 with TRBJ1-1, with D unclear. The V end lost 8 bases, the J end lost 0 bases, and 13 bases lay between the germline ends. CDR3 size: 14 residues. Germline CDR1 and CDR2: SEHNR and FQNEAQ (reference sequence). The CDR3 loop reads CASGRPRMNTEAFF. In nucleotides, the CDR3 is TGTGCCAGCGGCAGACCGCGAATGAACACTGAAGCTTTCTTT.

The chain joins TRBV29-1 to TRBJ2-1; TRBD2 matches at 7 bases. Trimming removed 3 bases from V and 4 bases from J; junction bases left unmatched: 6. The CDR3 spans 14 residues. The V gene's germline CDR1 is SQVTM and CDR2 ANQGSEA. For the CDR3, the DNA is TGCAGCGTTGACCTAGCGGCAGCTTACAATGAGCAGTTCTTC. Encoded protein: CSVDLAAAYNEQFF.

J is TRBJ2-1 and V is TRBV7-9; 11 nucleotides align to TRBD2. The germline V gene has CDR1 SEHNR and CDR2 FQNEAQ (reference sequence). The CDR3 contains 15 residues. V was clipped by 3 bases and J by 4 bases; unmatched bases: 2. CDR3 residues: CASSLTSGVYNEQFF. The CDR3 DNA follows: TGTGCCAGCAGCTTGACTAGCGGGGTATACAATGAGCAGTTCTTC.

As concerns this clone: A single base is all that separates this from a far larger clone, so a read error is likely. The V and J genes are TRBV28 and TRBJ1-1, with D unclear. The germline gives CDR1 MDHEN, CDR2 SYDVKM. CDR3 length: 12 amino acids. Written as DNA, the CDR3 is TGTGCCAGCAGTTTCCAGAGAACTGAAGCTCTCTTT. Its translation is CASSFQRTEALF.

About this clone: Possible read error: a much larger clone is one base away. V is TRBV5-1 and J is TRBJ2-3; perhaps TRBD2 as D (6 bases). Germline assignment: CDR1 SGHRS and CDR2 YFSETQ. The CDR3 extends over 18 amino acids. CDR3 nucleotide sequence: TGCGCCAGCAGCCTCCTACGGGGTTACGGGAGAAGCACAGGTACGCAGTATTTT. It encodes CASSLLRGYGRSTGTQYF. Drawing the rest from reference TRBV5-1 and TRBJ2-3, the complete variable domain is KAGVTQTPRYLIKTRGQQVTLSCSPISGHRSVSWYQQTPGQGLQFLFEYFSETQRNKGNFPGRFSGRQFSNSRSEMNVSTLELGDSALYLCASSLLRGYGRSTGTQYFGPGTRLTVL.

Points on this clone: This likely came from a read error, as a far larger clone is one base away. Different DNA sequences within this sample yield the same CDR3. CDR3: CAISVRQATNTEAFF. CDR3 DNA sequence: TGTGCCATCAGTGTACGACAGGCCACTAATACTGAAGCTTTCTTT. The rearrangement joins TRBV10-3 to TRBJ1-1; TRBD1 is a possible D gene (6 bases). This CDR3 spans 15 amino acids. Trimming took off 4 bases at V and 5 bases at J, with 17 bases between the two ends. Germline V lookup: CDR1 ENHRY, CDR2 SYGVKD.

This chain connects TRBV27 to TRBJ2-2; D gene uncertain. Trimming took 5 bases from V and 7 from J, leaving 17 bases between them. The CDR3 loop spans 15 amino acids. CDR1 is MNHEY and CDR2 is SMNVEV in the germline V gene (reference sequence). For the CDR3, the DNA is TGTGCCAGCAGTCCCCCTAGTTGGAGTATCGGGGAGCTGTTTTTT. Protein sequence: CASSPPSWSIGELFF.